A selection of T cell receptor beta chains follows, all from one sample in a study of cytomegalovirus exposure and HLA in healthy donors. The method was immunoSEQ multiplex PCR; TCRdb's version includes in-frame clones alone and lacks a portion of them. Of approximately 150,000 clones listed, 64% are singletons. Specimen: PBMCs. These receptors all come from a woman aged 25-40 years in good health and CMV-seropositive. Both conserved end residues are part of each CDR3. A D gene is named only where the DNA matches it firmly.

TRBJ2-5 | TRBV30 | 13 | . | TGTGCCTGGAGTCTCGGGTACCAAGAGACCCAGTACTTC | CAWSLGYQETQYF
TRBJ2-7 | TRBV10-2 | 13 | TRBD2 | TGCGCCAGCACGCGGGAGATTTCCTACGAGCAGTACTTC | CASTREISYEQYF
TRBJ2-3 | TRBV11-3 | 16 | . | TGTGCCAGCAGCCAAGACTTAGGCCTTTCTACAGATACGCAGTATTTT | CASSQDLGLSTDTQYF
TRBJ1-4 | TRBV15 | 16 | TRBD1 | TGTGCCACCAGCAGAGGGGGGACAGCAACTAATGAAAAACTGTTTTTT | CATSRGGTATNEKLFF
TRBJ1-5 | TRBV7-9 | 13 | . | TGTGCCAGCAGCTTAGACAGTCACCAGCCCCAGCATTTT | CASSLDSHQPQHF
TRBJ2-7 | TRBV5-8 | 16 | . | TGTGCCAGCAGCCCTTGGACTAAGGGTTCGATAATCGAGCAGTACTTC | CASSPWTKGSIIEQYF
TRBJ1-3 | TRBV6-5 | 15 | . | TGTGCCAGCAGTTACGGAGTGAGCTCTGGAAACACCATATATTTT | CASSYGVSSGNTIYF
TRBJ1-5 | TRBV27 | 14 | . | TGTGCCAGCAGTTACGGACAGTCCAATCAGCCCCAGCATTTT | CASSYGQSNQPQHF
TRBJ2-1 | TRBV9 | 17 | TRBD2 | TGTGCCAGCAGCGTGAAGGGTGGGACTAGCTTTTACAATGAGCAGTTCTTC | CASSVKGGTSFYNEQFF
TRBJ2-7 | TRBV6-6 | 16 | . | TGTGCCAGCAGATTCGGGGTGGGCCTGAGCGCCTACGAGCAGTACTTC | CASRFGVGLSAYEQYF